This T cell receptor (beta chain) came from a study of Ad26.COV2.S vaccination and SARS-CoV-2 variants (dated by TCRdb to about 2021). Context from the whole study: Vaccine-arm donors were drawn from COV1001, a multicentre, randomized, double-blind, placebo-controlled phase I-IIa trial of Ad26.COV2.S in healthy adults. TCRbeta repertoire sequencing served as the tool for gauging how specific and how broad the SARS-CoV-2-reactive T cell receptors were following Ad26.COV2.S vaccination. Trial participants were randomized into five groups of five, in which low-dose or high-dose Ad26.COV2.S was given once or twice, or placebo was given on both occasions. A total of about 30 samples were included in the TCR-sequenced set, comprising around 19 Ad26.COV2.S vaccine recipients, 5 placebo recipients and 8 SARS-CoV-2 convalescent individuals. Ad26.COV2.S was administered intramuscularly at 5 x 10^10 or 1 x 10^11 viral particles, either as a single shot or as two shots given 56 days apart. Investigators did not know the trial group allocation while performing experiments and assessing outcomes. General study outcomes and caveats: It was noted by the authors that total T cell responses may have been underestimated by the TCR breadth and depth analyses. Ad26.COV2.S recipients had higher spike-specific TCR breadth than placebo recipients (P = 0.0014). The study was not powered to compare responses between vaccine doses or regimens. After vaccination, spike-specific CD8+ and CD4+ T cell responses were reported to show substantial breadth. Vaccine and placebo recipients had similar non-spike TCR breadth, a finding consistent with the vaccine containing only spike.

TCRbeta CDR3 regions were sequenced with the immunoSEQ Assay. After extraction, genomic DNA underwent amplification by bias-controlled multiplex PCR, followed by high-throughput sequencing. Regarding the original processing steps: Collapsing and filtering of sequences were performed to quantify the absolute abundance of each unique TCRbeta CDR3 region. Usable DNA was measured by amplifying reference genes present in all nucleated cells, and TCRbeta template counts were normalized to that usable DNA to estimate T cell fraction. Repertoire TCRs were annotated as SARS-CoV-2-specific by exact matching of V gene, CDR3 amino acid sequence and J gene to a known reactive TCR set. MIRA supplied the reference SARS-CoV-2 TCR set, which was filtered for enrichment in COVID-19-positive ImmuneCODE repertoires so that public or cross-reactive TCRs were removed. Based on the MIRA antigens, annotated TCRs were further analysed at the level of specific ORF or position within ORF. Depth was the summed frequency of annotated unique rearrangements, while breadth was defined as annotated unique rearrangements over total unique productive rearrangements. TCR breadth was compared between groups using two-sided Wilcoxon rank-sum tests. The immuneACCESS repertoire file appears here via TCRdb, limited to in-frame rearrangements. These files lack a portion of the clones; in checked studies, under half of the deficit traces to unresolved V genes, and the cause of the others is not known. That table gives V, J and clone size, and the DNA gave D and trimming. This sample gives 350,000 to 600,000 clones in total; 89% of them show up just once. The ten largest clones capture about 1.5% of the sample.

A few counts support this clone. The clone's antigen remains unknown. No base-level quality is on record; no much larger clone is a single base apart. CDR1 and CDR2, per the germline V gene (reference sequence), are SEHNR and FQNEAQ. The V end gives up 5 bases and the J end 3 bases, leaving 10 bases in the junction not matched to a gene. The CDR3 spans 17 residues, from the cysteine through the phenylalanine. The only DNA kept is the CDR3, 51 bases in frame from the first base. The treatment or condition label on this specimen signifies: over 15 received Ad26.COV2.S at low or high dose, single or two shots; roughly 5 received placebo; per-sample allocation not given. For vaccine and placebo recipients, repertoires were sequenced using samples collected on day 63 after the first injection. Cohort 1b enrolled roughly 25 adults aged 18-55 years at a single site in Boston, USA, between 29 July and 7 August 2020. Ad26.COV2.S was a replication-incompetent adenovirus type 26 vector that expressed a prefusion-stabilized SARS-CoV-2 spike protein derived from the original Wuhan strain.

In this chain, TRBV7-9 is recombined with TRBJ1-1, and TRBD1 aligns with 12 junction nucleotides. The receptor was derived from a person aged 18-65 years who received the Ad26.COV2.S COVID-19 vaccine or a placebo. The specimen comprised peripheral blood, sampled in a trial of Ad26.COV2.S vaccine versus placebo. The DNA reads TGTGCCAGCAGCGTGGGGACAGGGGGCGTCAAGTACACTGAAGCTTTCTTT. It codes for CASSVGTGGVKYTEAFF.